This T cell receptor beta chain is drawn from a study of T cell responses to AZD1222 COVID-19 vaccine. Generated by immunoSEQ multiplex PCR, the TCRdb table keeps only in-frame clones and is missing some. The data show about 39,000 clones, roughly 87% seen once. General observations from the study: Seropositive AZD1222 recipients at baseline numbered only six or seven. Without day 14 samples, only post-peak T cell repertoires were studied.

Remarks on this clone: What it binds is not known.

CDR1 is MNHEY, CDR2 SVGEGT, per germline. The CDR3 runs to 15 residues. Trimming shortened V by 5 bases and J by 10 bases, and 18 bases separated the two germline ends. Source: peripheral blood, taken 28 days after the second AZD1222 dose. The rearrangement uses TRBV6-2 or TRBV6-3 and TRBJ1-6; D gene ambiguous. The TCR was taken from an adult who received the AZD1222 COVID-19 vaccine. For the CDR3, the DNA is TGTGCCAGCAGTAACAGCGTCTTGGGAGGATCACCCCTCCACTTT. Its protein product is CASSNSVLGGSPLHF.